The entry below gives a single T cell receptor (beta chain) sequence along with its context. The data originate from a study of PD-L1 blockade in urothelial cancer. The overall study: Administration of atezolizumab to patients began around 2014, at 1,200 mg intravenously every 3 weeks. T cell content in blood samples showed a median of 141,255. Analyses were performed on blood at 3 weeks after treatment start (the second dose) and at 6 weeks.

The table came from immunoSEQ multiplex PCR; TCRdb's copy has only in-frame clones and leaves some out. The sample has tens of thousands of clones; 87% are singletons. The sequence was obtained from a man in his forties or fifties with urothelial cancer. The sample in question was PBMCs, obtained around atezolizumab (anti-PD-L1) treatment.

DNA for the CDR3: TGTGCCAGCAGCAATTCAGGGGGGAAGTTGGATGGCTACACCTTC. Translated, it gives CASSNSGGKLDGYTF. The genes are TRBV9 and TRBJ1-2, with TRBD1 matching over 7 bases. Germline values: CDR1 SGDLS, CDR2 YYNGEE. J gave up 6 bases and V 4 bases, and 12 bases lay outside the gene matches. CDR3 size: 15 residues.